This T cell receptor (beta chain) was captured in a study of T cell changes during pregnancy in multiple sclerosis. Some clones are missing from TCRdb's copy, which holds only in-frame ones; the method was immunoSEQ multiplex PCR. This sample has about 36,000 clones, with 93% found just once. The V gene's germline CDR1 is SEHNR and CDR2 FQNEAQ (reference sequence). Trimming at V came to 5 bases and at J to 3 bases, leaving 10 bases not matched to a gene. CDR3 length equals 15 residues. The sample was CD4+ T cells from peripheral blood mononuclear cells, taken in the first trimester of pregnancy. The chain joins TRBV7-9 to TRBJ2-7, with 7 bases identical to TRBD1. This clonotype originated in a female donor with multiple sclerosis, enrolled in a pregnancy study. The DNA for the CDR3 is TGTGCCAGCAGCCCGGGACAGCCAGGGGGCTACGAGCAGTACTTC. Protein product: CASSPGQPGGYEQYF.